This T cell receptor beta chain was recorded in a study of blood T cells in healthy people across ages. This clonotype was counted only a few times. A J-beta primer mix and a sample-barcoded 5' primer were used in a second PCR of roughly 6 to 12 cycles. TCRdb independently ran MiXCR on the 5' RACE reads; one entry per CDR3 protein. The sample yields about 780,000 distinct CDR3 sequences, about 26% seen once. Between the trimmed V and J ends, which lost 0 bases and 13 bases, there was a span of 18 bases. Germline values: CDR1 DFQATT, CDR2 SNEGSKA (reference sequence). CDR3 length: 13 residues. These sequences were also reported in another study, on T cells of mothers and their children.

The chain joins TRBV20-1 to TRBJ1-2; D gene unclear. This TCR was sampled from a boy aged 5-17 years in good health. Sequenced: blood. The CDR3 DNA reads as TGCAGTGCTAGAGATAAGGAGAGGACCGCGTCCACCTTC. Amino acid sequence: CSARDKERTASTF.